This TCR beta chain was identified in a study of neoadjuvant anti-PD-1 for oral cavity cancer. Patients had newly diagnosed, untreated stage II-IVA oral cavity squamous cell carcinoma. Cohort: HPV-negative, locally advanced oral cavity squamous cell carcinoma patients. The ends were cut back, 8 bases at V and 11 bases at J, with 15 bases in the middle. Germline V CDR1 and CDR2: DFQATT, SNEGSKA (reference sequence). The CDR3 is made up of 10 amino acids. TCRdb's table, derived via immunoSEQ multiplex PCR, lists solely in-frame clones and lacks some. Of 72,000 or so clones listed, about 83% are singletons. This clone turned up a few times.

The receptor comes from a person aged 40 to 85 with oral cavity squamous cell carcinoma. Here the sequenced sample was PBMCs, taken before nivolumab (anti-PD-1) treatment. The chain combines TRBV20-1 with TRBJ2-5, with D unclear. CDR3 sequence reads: CSTKSPPQYF. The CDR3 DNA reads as TGCAGTACCAAAAGCCCACCTCAGTACTTC.